The rows below give T cell receptor beta chains drawn from one sample of a study of blood T cell repertoires in COVID-19. TCRdb's table, derived via immunoSEQ multiplex PCR, lists solely in-frame clones and lacks some. The sample contains tens of thousands of clones, 86% of which appear only once. Sequenced material: peripheral blood. These receptors originate from a man aged 80 or over in a cohort sampled during active COVID-19. CDR3s include the opening cysteine and the closing phenylalanine or tryptophan. A D gene is named only where the DNA matches it firmly. Not all rows give a size; the values are once, few, many and, for expanded clones, a class.

j_call d_call v_call clone_size cdr3_nt cdr3_aa
TRBJ1-1 TRBD1 TRBV5-4 NA TGTGCCAGCAGCGAGGACAGGTGGAACACTGAAGCTTTCTTT CASSEDRWNTEAFF
TRBJ2-7 NA TRBV6-1 NA TGTGCCAGCAGTGAAAGGGGATATTTGGGAGAGCAGTACTTC CASSERGYLGEQYF
TRBJ1-1 NA TRBV20-1 NA TGCAGTGCTACCCAGAACACTGAAGCTTTCTTT CSATQNTEAFF
TRBJ1-6 NA TRBV5-5 NA TGTGCCAGCAGCTTGGACGCCACGGGTGGTTCACCCCTCCACTTT CASSLDATGGSPLHF
TRBJ2-5 TRBD1 TRBV27 NA TGTGCCAGCAGGCTGACAGGGGGGGATGCTGGGGAGACCCAGTACTTC CASRLTGGDAGETQYF
TRBJ1-5 NA TRBV18 few TGTGCCAGCCCCGACAGGTATAGCAATCAGCCCCAGCATTTT CASPDRYSNQPQHF
TRBJ1-1 NA TRBV5-1 NA TGCGCCAGCAGCTTGGCCTTTGGGCCGGCGAACACTGAAGCTTTCTTT CASSLAFGPANTEAFF
TRBJ2-7 NA TRBV5-1 NA TGCGCCAGCAGCTTGGGGACAGATTACGAGCAGTACTTC CASSLGTDYEQYF
TRBJ1-2 TRBD1 TRBV10-3 NA TGTGCCATCAGTGAGTCTACAGGGGTAGATGGCTACACCTTC CAISESTGVDGYTF
TRBJ1-1 NA TRBV27 NA TGTGCCAGCAGTCGGTGGGGGCGAGGCACTGAAGCTTTCTTT CASSRWGRGTEAFF
TRBJ2-1 NA TRBV29-1 NA TGCAGCGTTGACAACTACAATGAGCAGTTCTTC CSVDNYNEQFF
TRBJ2-2 TRBD1 TRBV5-1 once TGCGCCAGCAGCTTACAGGGGATGGGCGGGGAGCTGTTTTTT CASSLQGMGGELFF
TRBJ2-1 NA TRBV6-4 NA TGTGCCAGCAGTGACTCCCGGGGGAGACACAATGAGCAGTTCTTC CASSDSRGRHNEQFF
TRBJ2-5 TRBD2 TRBV19 NA TGTGCCAGTAGAAGGTCGGGCGGGGAGGGGGAGACCCAGTACTTC CASRRSGGEGETQYF
TRBJ1-3 NA TRBV5-1 NA TGCGCCAGCAGCTCGACCTCGACGGGCTCTGGAAACACCATATATTTT CASSSTSTGSGNTIYF
TRBJ1-1 NA TRBV3-1/TRBV3-2 NA TGTGCCAGCAGCCCCACCTTGACAACTGAAGCTTTCTTT CASSPTLTTEAFF
TRBJ2-1 TRBD2 TRBV7-3 once TGTGCCAGCAGCTTTCAGCGGGGGGGCCTCAATGAGCAGTTCTTC CASSFQRGGLNEQFF
TRBJ1-2 NA TRBV6-5 NA TGTGCCAGCAGCGGGAACAGTGGCTATGGCTACACCTTC CASSGNSGYGYTF
TRBJ2-5 TRBD2 TRBV12-5 NA TGTGCTAGTGGTTCCCAGACTAGCGGGGGGGAGACCCAGTACTTC CASGSQTSGGETQYF
TRBJ1-1 NA TRBV7-2 NA TGTGCCAGCAGCTTAGGGGCAGGGTACACTGAAGCTTTCTTT CASSLGAGYTEAFF
TRBJ2-2 TRBD2 TRBV3-1/TRBV3-2 NA TGTGCCAGCAGGGATCCTAGCGGGGGGCCGAACACCGGGGAGCTGTTTTTT CASRDPSGGPNTGELFF
TRBJ2-3 TRBD2 TRBV2 NA TGTGCCAGCAGTGGAGCGCGGGGGTTTAGCACAGATACGCAGTATTTT CASSGARGFSTDTQYF
TRBJ1-2 NA TRBV6-5 NA TGTGCCAGCAAACCCGGGGGTACTTCCTCCTATGGCTACACCTTC CASKPGGTSSYGYTF